The 15 T cell receptor beta chains presented below share a single source sample, sequenced in a study of shared clonotypes between healthy human individuals. The repertoire was sequenced with immunoSEQ multiplex PCR; TCRdb's copy has only in-frame clones and lacks some. The table shows some 1.4 million clones, with roughly 97% occurring only once. The sample taken for sequencing was naive CD4+ T cells sorted from blood. Subset noted: CD45RA+ positively selected. Every receptor here comes from a young man in good health.

This sequence joins TRBV2 and TRBJ2-2; TRBD2 matches 11 bases. V shed 6 bases and J 6 bases; nucleotides not matched to a gene: 9. Germline V gene lookup returns CDR1 SNHLY and CDR2 FYNNEI. The CDR3 runs 16 residues. CDR3 sequence reads: CASSPKGLAGAGELFF. The CDR3 coding sequence is TGTGCCAGCAGCCCCAAAGGACTAGCGGGTGCCGGGGAGCTGTTTTTT.

In this sample, this clone turned up once. The J gene is TRBJ2-7, the V gene TRBV7-9; D is tentatively TRBD1 or TRBD2 (6 bases each). Trimming pared 0 bases from V and 6 bases from J, leaving 21 bases between. The germline V gene has CDR1 SEHNR and CDR2 FQNEAQ (reference sequence). The CDR3 runs 17 residues. The CDR3 coding sequence is TGTGCCAGCAGCTTAGCACCTCCTTGGGGGGCGGTTGGCGAGCAGTACTTC. Amino acids: CASSLAPPWGAVGEQYF.

The chain joins TRBV6-5 to TRBJ2-2; 8 nucleotides align to TRBD2. CDR1 is MNHEY and CDR2 is SVGAGI in the germline V gene. V lost 7 bases, J lost 1 base, and 5 bases stayed unmatched. This CDR3 contains 15 residues. This chain's CDR3 is CASKLAALNTGELFF. The CDR3 bases are TGTGCCAGCAAACTAGCGGCTCTGAACACCGGGGAGCTGTTTTTT.

The chain recombines TRBV27 with TRBJ1-5; D might be TRBD1 (6 bases). Germline V gene lookup returns CDR1 MNHEY and CDR2 SMNVEV (reference sequence). V shed 4 bases and J shed 5 bases, with 18 bases lying between them. CDR3 length: 16 residues. The CDR3 reads CASSSLRGIGDQPQHF. As DNA, the CDR3 is TGTGCCAGCAGTTCCCTAAGGGGGATAGGGGATCAGCCCCAGCATTTT.

This chain links TRBV5-5 with TRBJ2-2, with D unclear. Trimming stripped 0 bases from V and 8 bases from J, with 11 bases between. This CDR3 has 14 residues. Germline V CDR1 and CDR2: SGHKS, YYEKEE (reference sequence). The CDR3 loop is CASSLVTSRGELFF. Here the CDR3 DNA reads TGTGCCAGCAGCTTGGTTACTTCAAGGGGGGAGCTGTTTTTT.

The rearrangement links TRBV2 to TRBJ2-7, with 9 bases that match TRBD1. This CDR3 comprises 15 residues. Germline V lookup: CDR1 SNHLY, CDR2 FYNNEI. Germline trimming cut 2 bases from V and 5 bases from J; bases unmatched to any gene: 7. The CDR3 bases are TGTGCCAGCAGTGAATGGGACAGGGTGGGGAACGAGCAGTACTTC. It yields the protein CASSEWDRVGNEQYF.

The chain carries TRBV15 and TRBJ2-5; a weak D match, TRBD2 (6 bases). The CDR3 covers 14 residues. In germline, CDR1 is LNHNV, CDR2 YYDKDF (reference sequence). Trimming left V 5 bases short and J 0 bases short, with 10 bases between. The CDR3 loop reads CATSGGTYQETQYF. The CDR3 DNA follows: TGTGCCACCAGCGGAGGGACTTACCAAGAGACCCAGTACTTC.

The rearrangement joins TRBV7-6 to TRBJ2-3; 7 bases match TRBD2. The germline CDR1 and CDR2 sequences are SGHVS and FNYEAQ. V shed 5 bases and J 3 bases; nucleotides not matched to a gene: 11. This CDR3 contains 16 residues. The CDR3 region has the DNA TGTGCCAGCAGCCCCTTGGGCGCGGGAGTTACAGATACGCAGTATTTT. Translating gives CASSPLGAGVTDTQYF. The full variable domain, in which reference TRBV7-6 and TRBJ2-3 provide the parts outside the CDR3, is GAGVSQSPRYKVTKRGQDVALRCDPISGHVSLYWYRQALGQGPEFLTYFNYEAQQDKSGLPNDRFSAERPEGSISTLTIQRTEQRDSAMYRCASSPLGAGVTDTQYFGPGTRLTVL.

The genes are TRBV28 and TRBJ2-3; tentatively, D is TRBD2 (5 bases). Between the trimmed V and J ends, which lost 2 bases and 0 bases, there was a span of 9 bases. Germline CDR1 MDHEN, CDR2 SYDVKM. The CDR3 extends over 15 amino acids. The CDR3 is CASSLKAASTDTQYF. CDR3 nucleotide sequence: TGTGCCAGCAGTTTAAAAGCGGCCAGCACAGATACGCAGTATTTT. Full variable domain (missing parts from reference TRBV28 and TRBJ2-3): DVKVTQSSRYLVKRTGEKVFLECVQDMDHENMFWYRQDPGLGLRLIYFSYDVKMKEKGDIPEGYSVSREKKERFSLILESASTNQTSMYLCASSLKAASTDTQYFGPGTRLTVL.

The chain uses TRBV29-1 and TRBJ2-3, with 10 bases that match TRBD1. The V gene's germline CDR1 is SQVTM and CDR2 ANQGSEA. With 7 bases clipped from V and 3 bases from J, the junction kept 1 base outside the gene matches. The CDR3 extends over 12 amino acids. CDR3 sequence reads: CSGGQGTDTQYF. As DNA, the CDR3 is TGCAGCGGGGGACAGGGGACAGATACGCAGTATTTT.

In nucleotides, the CDR3 is TGCGCCAGCAGCAAGAGGAGGCAGGGCGCAGATACGCAGTATTTT. It translates to CASSKRRQGADTQYF. The gene calls are TRBV4-3 and TRBJ2-3, with D possibly being TRBD1 or TRBD2 (5 bases each). This CDR3 is built from 15 residues. V lost 5 bases and J 4 bases, leaving 16 bases between the germline ends. Germline V CDR1 and CDR2: LGHNA, YSLEER.

As concerns this clone: Other nucleotide sequences from this sample produce the same CDR3. The rearrangement uses TRBV5-1 and TRBJ2-1; D ambiguous. Germline V gene lookup returns CDR1 SGHRS and CDR2 YFSETQ. Deletions cut 0 bases from V and 8 bases from J, with 6 bases between. The CDR3 is 12 amino acids. CDR3 region: CASSLEGDEQFF. CDR3 nucleotides: TGCGCCAGCAGCTTGGAAGGAGATGAGCAGTTCTTC.

The chain uses TRBV7-9 and TRBJ2-3; D gene ambiguous. The CDR3 runs 16 residues. Looked up from germline, CDR1 is SEHNR and CDR2 is FQNEAQ (reference sequence). V lost 5 bases and J lost 1, with 16 bases in between. CDR3 loop: CASSDIPTAGTDTQYF. In DNA form, the CDR3 reads TGTGCCAGCAGCGACATTCCGACTGCTGGCACAGATACGCAGTATTTT.

The chain uses TRBV2 and TRBJ2-3; 11 bases match TRBD2. V dropped 4 bases and J dropped 6; count of bases not matched to a gene: 3. The CDR3 is 14 amino acids. The germline CDR1 and CDR2 sequences are SNHLY and FYNNEI. The CDR3 spells CASSVAGGLDTQYF. CDR3 bases: TGTGCCAGCAGTGTAGCGGGAGGGTTGGATACGCAGTATTTT.

This clone was detected only once. CDR3 sequence (DNA): TGTGCCTGGAGTACACGACTAGCGGGACCTTCCTACGAGCAGTACTTC. Encoded protein: CAWSTRLAGPSYEQYF. V usage is TRBV30 and J usage is TRBJ2-7; 11 bases align to TRBD2. This CDR3 has 16 amino acids. The trim removed 2 bases at V and 1 base at J, leaving 7 bases unmatched. Germline V CDR1 and CDR2: GTSNPN, SVGIG (reference sequence).